This T cell receptor beta chain was captured by sequencing in a study of cytomegalovirus exposure and HLA in healthy donors. General observations from the study: V- and J-gene trimming in TCR beta was tied to a missense DCLRE1C variant by an analysis performed later. CMV serostatus was the only immune exposure information that was available.

CDR1 is GTSNPN and CDR2 is SVGIG in the germline V gene (reference sequence). The CDR3 has 13 amino acids. Turning to this clone: Its antigen is as yet unknown.

PCR primers comprised 60 Vbeta and 13 Jbeta primers. Using immunoSEQ multiplex PCR, the repertoire was profiled, and TCRdb retains in-frame clones only, with some absent. This sample has some 190,000 clones, with more than 75% found just once. Sample: PBMCs. This sequence joins TRBV30 and TRBJ2-5; 10 positions agree with TRBD1. Near its end, the DNA agrees better with TRBJ2-7, so the J call may be wrong. The receptor was derived from a woman in her twenties or thirties in good health and CMV-seropositive. The CDR3 sequence is CAWAPDRGYEQYF. CDR3 coding DNA: TGTGCCTGGGCCCCGGACAGGGGGTACGAGCAGTACTTC.